This TCR beta chain came from a study of T cell responses to AZD1222 COVID-19 vaccine. Sequencing was performed with immunoSEQ multiplex PCR; in TCRdb, only in-frame clones are kept and a portion is missing. The sample carries fewer than 200,000 clones, roughly 88% recorded once. In the case of this clone: The identical CDR3 is also encoded by other nucleotide sequences in the sample.

This CDR3 is 12 amino acids long. The germline V and J ends were trimmed by 4 bases and 0 bases, with 3 bases remaining between them. Looked up from germline, CDR1 is SGHRS and CDR2 is YFSETQ. This TCR derives from an adult in good health. This rearrangement joins TRBV5-1 to TRBJ2-3; D call uncertain. The specimen was peripheral blood, collected on day 0 of AZD1222 vaccination. CDR3: CASSLSTDTQYF. CDR3 in DNA: TGCGCCAGCAGCCTTAGCACAGATACGCAGTATTTT.